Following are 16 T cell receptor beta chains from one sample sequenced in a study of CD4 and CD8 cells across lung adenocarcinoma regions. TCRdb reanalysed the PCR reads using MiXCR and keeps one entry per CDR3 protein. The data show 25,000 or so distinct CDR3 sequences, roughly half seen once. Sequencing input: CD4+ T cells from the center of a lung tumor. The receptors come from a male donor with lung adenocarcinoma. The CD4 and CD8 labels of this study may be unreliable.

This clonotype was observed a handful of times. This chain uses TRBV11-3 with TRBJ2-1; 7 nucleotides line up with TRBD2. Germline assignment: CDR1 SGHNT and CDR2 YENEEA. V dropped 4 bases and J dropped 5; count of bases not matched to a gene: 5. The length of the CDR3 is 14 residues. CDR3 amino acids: CASSYSGLNNEQFF. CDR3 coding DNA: TGTGCCAGCAGCTATAGCGGGCTTAACAATGAGCAGTTCTTC. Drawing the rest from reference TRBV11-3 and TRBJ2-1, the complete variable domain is EAGVVQSPRYKIIEKKQPVAFWCNPISGHNTLYWYLQNLGQGPELLIRYENEEAVDDSQLPKDRFSAERLKGVDSTLKIQPAELGDSAVYLCASSYSGLNNEQFFGPGTRLTVL.

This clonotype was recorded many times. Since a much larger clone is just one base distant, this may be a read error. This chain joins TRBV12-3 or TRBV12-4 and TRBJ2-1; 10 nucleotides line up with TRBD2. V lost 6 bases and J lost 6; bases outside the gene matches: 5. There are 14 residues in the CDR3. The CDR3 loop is CASRLAGRFNEQFF. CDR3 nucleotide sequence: TGTGCCAGCAGACTAGCGGGGAGATTCAATGAGCAGTTCTTC.

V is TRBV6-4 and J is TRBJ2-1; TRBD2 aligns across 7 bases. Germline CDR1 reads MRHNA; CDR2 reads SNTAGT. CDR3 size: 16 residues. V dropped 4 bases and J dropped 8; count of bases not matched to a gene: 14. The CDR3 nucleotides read TGTGCCAGCAGTGCTCGAGGGAGCGGGACCTTGGATGAGCAGTTCTTC. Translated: CASSARGSGTLDEQFF.

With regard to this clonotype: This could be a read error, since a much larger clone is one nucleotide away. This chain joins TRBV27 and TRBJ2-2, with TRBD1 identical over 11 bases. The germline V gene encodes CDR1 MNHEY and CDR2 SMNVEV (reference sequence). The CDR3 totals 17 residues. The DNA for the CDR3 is TGTGCCAGCAGTCGAAATGGACAGGGGGCCGGCACCGGGGCGCTGTTTTTT. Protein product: CASSRNGQGAGTGALFF.

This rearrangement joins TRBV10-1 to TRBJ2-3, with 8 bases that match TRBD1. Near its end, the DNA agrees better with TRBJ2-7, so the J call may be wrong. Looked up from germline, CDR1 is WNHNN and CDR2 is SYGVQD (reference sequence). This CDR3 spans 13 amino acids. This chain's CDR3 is CASSADRGGEQYF. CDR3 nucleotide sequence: TGCGCCAGCAGTGCTGACAGGGGAGGCGAGCAGTACTTC.

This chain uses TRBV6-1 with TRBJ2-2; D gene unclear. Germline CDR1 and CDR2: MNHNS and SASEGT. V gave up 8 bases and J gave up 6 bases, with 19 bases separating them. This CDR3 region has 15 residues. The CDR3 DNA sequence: TGTGCCAGCGGTGTTCAGGCAGTGGGGTCCGGGGAGCTGTTTTTT. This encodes CASGVQAVGSGELFF.

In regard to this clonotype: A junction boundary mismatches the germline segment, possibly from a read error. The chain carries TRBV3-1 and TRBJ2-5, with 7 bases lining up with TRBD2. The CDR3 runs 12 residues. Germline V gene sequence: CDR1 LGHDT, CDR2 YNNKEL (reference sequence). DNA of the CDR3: TGTGCCAGCAGCCTAGCGGGTAGGAGACTCACCTTC. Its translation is CASSLAGRRLTF.

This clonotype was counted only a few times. This CDR3 reads CASSKQSSGGETQYF. In DNA form, the CDR3 reads TGTGCCAGCAGCAAGCAGTCAAGCGGGGGTGAGACCCAGTACTTC. The chain recombines TRBV9 with TRBJ2-5, with 8 bases aligning to TRBD2. Germline loops: CDR1 SGDLS, CDR2 YYNGEE. Trimming took 4 bases from V and 5 from J; bases not matched to a gene: 10. The CDR3 extends over 15 amino acids.

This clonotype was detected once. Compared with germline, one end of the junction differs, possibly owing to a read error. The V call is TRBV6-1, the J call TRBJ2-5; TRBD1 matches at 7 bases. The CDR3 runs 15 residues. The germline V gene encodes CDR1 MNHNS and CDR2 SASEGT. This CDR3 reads CARGVGGRDQETQYF. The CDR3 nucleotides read TGTGCCAGGGGAGTAGGGGGCCGCGATCAAGAGACGCAGTACTTC.

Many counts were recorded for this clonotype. The CDR3 here is CASSLDLLVTGELFF. The CDR3 bases are TGTGCCAGCAGCTTAGATCTCCTAGTGACCGGGGAGCTGTTTTTT. The J gene is TRBJ2-2, the V gene TRBV7-6; unclear D gene. This CDR3 spans 15 amino acids. The germline gives CDR1 SGHVS, CDR2 FNYEAQ. The V end was cut by 1 base, the J end by 5 bases, with 11 bases between. The full variable domain, in which reference TRBV7-6 and TRBJ2-2 provide the parts outside the CDR3, is GAGVSQSPRYKVTKRGQDVALRCDPISGHVSLYWYRQALGQGPEFLTYFNYEAQQDKSGLPNDRFSAERPEGSISTLTIQRTEQRDSAMYRCASSLDLLVTGELFFGEGSRLTVL.

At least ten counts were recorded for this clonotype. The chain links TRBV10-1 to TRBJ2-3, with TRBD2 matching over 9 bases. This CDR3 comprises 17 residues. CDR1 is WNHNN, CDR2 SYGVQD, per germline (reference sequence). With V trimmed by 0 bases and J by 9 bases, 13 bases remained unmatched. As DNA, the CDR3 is TGCGCCAGCAGTGAGTCCACAGTAGCGGGAGCCGTTGGGACGCAGTATTTT. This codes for CASSESTVAGAVGTQYF.

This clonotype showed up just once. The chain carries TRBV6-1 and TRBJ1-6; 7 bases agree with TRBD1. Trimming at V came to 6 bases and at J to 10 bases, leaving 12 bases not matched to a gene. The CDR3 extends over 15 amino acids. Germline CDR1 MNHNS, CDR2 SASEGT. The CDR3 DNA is TGTGCCAGCAGAAATTCAGGGGGAGGGAACTCACCCCTCCACTTT. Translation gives CASRNSGGGNSPLHF.

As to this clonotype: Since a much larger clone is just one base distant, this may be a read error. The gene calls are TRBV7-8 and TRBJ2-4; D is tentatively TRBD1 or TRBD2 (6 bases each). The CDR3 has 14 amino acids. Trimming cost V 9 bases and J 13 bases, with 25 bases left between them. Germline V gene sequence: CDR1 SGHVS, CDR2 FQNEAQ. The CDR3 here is CASLSGRRDNEQYF. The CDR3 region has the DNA TGTGCCAGTCTATCGGGACGGAGGGACAATGAGCAGTACTTC.

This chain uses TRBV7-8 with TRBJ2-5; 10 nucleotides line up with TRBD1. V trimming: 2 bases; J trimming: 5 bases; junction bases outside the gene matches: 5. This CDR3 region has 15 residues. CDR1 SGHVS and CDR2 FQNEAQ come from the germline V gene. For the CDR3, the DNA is TGTGCCAGCAGCTTACGACAGGGGGCGGGGGAGACCCAGTACTTC. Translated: CASSLRQGAGETQYF.

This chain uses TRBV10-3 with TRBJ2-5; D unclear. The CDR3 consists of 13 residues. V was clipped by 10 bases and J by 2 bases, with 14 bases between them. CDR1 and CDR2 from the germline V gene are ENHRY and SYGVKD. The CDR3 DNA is TGTGCCACGACCAGCAGAATTCAAGAGACCCAGTACTTC. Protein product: CATTSRIQETQYF.

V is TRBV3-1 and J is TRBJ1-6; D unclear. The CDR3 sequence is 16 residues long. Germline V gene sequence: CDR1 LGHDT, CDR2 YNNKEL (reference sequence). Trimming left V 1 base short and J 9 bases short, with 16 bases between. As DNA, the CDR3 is TGTGCCAGCAGCCAAGCTATGGCAGGTAGTCGTTCACCCCTCCACTTT. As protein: CASSQAMAGSRSPLHF.